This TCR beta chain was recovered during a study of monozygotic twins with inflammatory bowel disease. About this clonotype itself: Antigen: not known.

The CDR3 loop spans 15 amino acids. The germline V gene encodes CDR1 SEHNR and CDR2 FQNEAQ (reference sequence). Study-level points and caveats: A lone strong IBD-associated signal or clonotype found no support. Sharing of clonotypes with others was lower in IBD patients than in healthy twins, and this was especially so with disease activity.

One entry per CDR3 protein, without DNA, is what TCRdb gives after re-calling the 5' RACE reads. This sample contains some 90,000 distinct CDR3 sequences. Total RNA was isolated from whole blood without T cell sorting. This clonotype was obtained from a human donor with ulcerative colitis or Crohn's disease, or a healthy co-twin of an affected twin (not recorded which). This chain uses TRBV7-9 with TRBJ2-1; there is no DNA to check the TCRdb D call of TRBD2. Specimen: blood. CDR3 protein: CASSLGLAGATEQFF.